This T cell receptor beta chain was retrieved from a study of cytomegalovirus exposure and HLA in healthy donors (TCRdb year 2017). With regard to the full study: In an earlier analysis of about 560 of the donors, less than 350 Gb of sequence data and 117 million unique TCR beta sequences from about 190 million T cells were reported. Around 320 gigabases of sequencing data and approximately 85 million unique TCR sequences were included in an early release covering 500 to 750 HLA-typed donors. The genetic ancestry cluster associated with self-reported Caucasian donors included roughly four fifths of the 398 genotyped donors. The aim of the study was to test whether cataloging public T cell receptors could identify signatures of past pathogen exposure. The study used immunosequencing to profile the T cell repertoires of hundreds of subjects and linked those repertoires to cytomegalovirus serostatus. A separate validation cohort of approximately 130 different subjects was used in addition to the 666-subject first cohort. To predict cytomegalovirus infection status, the study brought together high-throughput TCR immunosequencing, statistical association of individual TCRs with disease status, and machine learning. A later analysis re-analyzed previously published TCR beta repertoires from roughly 630 donors and added high-resolution HLA genotyping to study TCR occurrence patterns. The later analysis used no new phenotypic data to find candidate immune exposures, relying instead on TCR beta sequences and their occurrence across donors. To decide whether each TCR beta V gene segment behaved as functional or pseudogenic, an earlier analysis of fewer than 750 of the donors relied on high-throughput TCR beta sequencing. Donor age, sex, ethnicity and CMV serostatus were collected together with the repertoire data. A later genetic analysis used genome-wide SNP genotypes for about 65% of the roughly 700 donors, treating that subset as a discovery cohort. All discovery cohort repertoires had been generated using a single sequencing platform. Class I and class II HLA loci were covered by the typing at four-digit resolution. Typing coverage differed by locus: A, B, C, DRB1 and DQB1 were typed in roughly 629-630 donors, DQA1 in roughly 500, DPA1 in some 600, and DPB1 in about 450. Roughly five DR-DQ haplotypes were treated as single units for association and clustering because of strong linkage in the cohort. On average, roughly 250,000 unique TCR beta nucleotide sequences were sequenced per donor among about 400 genotyped donors of the cohort, with around 19% of those sequences being non-productive. Study-wide conclusions, independent of this receptor: This cohort had only TCR beta chains sequenced, and the lack of alpha or paired-chain data limited which features could be detected. CMV serostatus was the only immune exposure information available for the cohort. Sequencing depth was assumed to be roughly uniform across donors in the presence/absence analyses, though that assumption may not hold. Specific HLA alleles were associated with roughly 17,000 TCR beta sequences at a false discovery rate of 0.05 in a later analysis. In an earlier analysis of some 500 of the donors, most TCR beta V segments were observed in productive rearrangements about 90% or about 30% of the time, broadly matching IMGT annotations. Because HLA typing was missing for some donors at each locus, association tests included only the typed subset. According to a later analysis, most CMV-associated TCR beta chains appeared to be HLA-restricted, and the HLA associations seemed to be driven largely by CMV exposure. In a later analysis, several top co-occurrence clusters were reported to appear linked to parvovirus B19, influenza, CMV and Epstein-Barr virus. Across donors, most TCR sequences were observed very rarely, whereas some public TCRs were present in many individuals. According to the authors, the approach could potentially be generalized to other disease states and immunological phenotypes. Compared with equally common non-associated chains, HLA-associated TCR beta chains in a later analysis were more clonally expanded and had lower generation probabilities. Cytomegalovirus status was reported to be diagnosed by the classifier with high specificity and sensitivity in both the original and validation cohorts. A cluster of highly shared sequence variants was judged likely to represent a technical artifact of the sequencing pipeline. Assigning TCR associations to individual alleles was difficult when HLA alleles, especially DR and DQ, strongly co-occurred. A later analysis found that TCR association rates varied across HLA loci, with DRB1 alleles showing the most associated TCRs and HLA-C alleles the fewest. Because counts were too low, about 18 rarely observed V segments, including chromosome 9 orphons, were excluded from the earlier analysis of fewer than 650 of the donors. The study gave a list of about 150 TCR beta chains associated with cytomegalovirus. A later genetic analysis associated a missense DCLRE1C variant with V-gene and J-gene trimming of TCR beta chains, and an independent cohort replicated the association. A further reported finding was that TCR beta sequences accurately predicted the HLA-A and HLA-B alleles for most subjects in the first cohort. Linkage disequilibrium might explain the correlated functional status among segregating V segments, but an unknown experimental factor could not be ruled out. Compared with the roughly 720-donor mean, donors in an Asian-associated ancestry cluster had fewer N-insertions in productive TCRs, according to a later genetic analysis. In vitro tests confirmed that a few of the cytomegalovirus-associated TCR beta chains recognize cytomegalovirus antigens.

A note on this clone: Which antigen it targets is not known. Base qualities are not provided; no much larger clone lies one nucleotide away.

The library relied on the immunoSEQ multiplex PCR assay. For the multiplex PCR, a mixture combining 60 forward primers for TCR Vbeta segments and 13 reverse primers for TCR Jbeta segments was used. The CDR3 region of rearranged TCR beta genes was amplified from genomic DNA by a multiplex PCR assay. On the Illumina HiSeq System, the amplified TCR beta libraries were sequenced as 87-base-pair reads. In the original analysis: A later analysis tallied around 87 million unique TCR beta chains across the 666 repertoires, and around 10 million of those chains were shared by two or more donors. To remove PCR and sequencing errors, raw reads were error-corrected and collapsed into unique sequences using a nearest-neighbor algorithm that merged closely related sequences. V, D and J gene segments were assigned by aligning CDR3 sequences to IMGT reference sequences. For a sequence to be retained, a match of at least six nucleotides to both a V gene segment and a J gene segment was required. Rearrangements were classified as productive when the CDR3 lacked stop codons and remained in frame with V and J, and all other rearrangements were classified as non-productive. Following IMGT convention, CDR3 was defined as the stretch from the second conserved V-encoded cysteine up to the conserved J-encoded phenylalanine. The earlier analysis of 587 of the donors excluded sequences that lacked an unambiguous match to a single V gene segment. An earlier analysis of 587 of the donors called V segments functional above 56.7% productive rearrangements and segregating when the between-donor standard deviation exceeded 5%. A statistical classification framework was built for diagnosing cytomegalovirus status from the catalog of TCR beta chain sequences. In a later analysis, V and J genes were assigned by comparing TCR nucleotide sequences against IMGT/GENE-DB human TR gene sequences. Using the TCRdist pipeline, a later analysis assigned CDR3 sequences along with most-parsimonious VDJ recombination scenarios. In a later analysis, every TCR beta chain was defined by the combination of its CDR3 amino acid sequence and its V-gene family, and reads without a unique V-gene family were dropped. In a later analysis, 450 to 600 highly shared, low-generation-probability nucleotide sequences were removed to address suspected cross-contamination and a sequencing artifact. A later analysis calculated a clonal expansion index for each public chain from normalized within-repertoire ranks of inferred template counts. In a later analysis, generation probabilities were computed with a VDJ recombination model fitted to out-of-frame rearrangements, and the resulting probabilities were checked against IGoR. Hypergeometric tests were used in a later analysis to score TCR-TCR, TCR-HLA and TCR-CMV co-occurrence, with a repertoire-size bias correction applied to the TCR pairs. In a later analysis, false discovery rates were estimated by permuting HLA or CMV assignments 20 times. In a later analysis, co-occurring TCRs were grouped using DBSCAN, and TCRdist sequence similarity was added for clustering within HLA-allele-positive subsets. Repertoires with fewer than 30,000 or more than 120,000 public chains, plus five repertoires with anomalous nucleotide sharing, were excluded from co-occurrence clustering. TCRdb took over this immuneACCESS table, retaining in-frame rearrangements with V and J assigned. Such tables are incomplete; in checked studies, under half of the missing clones stem from an unresolved V gene, and the remainder is unexplained. That table is the source of V, J and clone size, and D and trimming were worked out from the DNA. This sample gives 100,000 to 150,000 clones in total; roughly 70% of them show up just once. Together, the top ten hold 3% to 5% of the sample.

In total, 666 healthy bone marrow donors made up the cohort. All cohort members were sampled while nominally healthy, although unrecorded immune exposures were likely present. The donor tested CMV seropositive and was one of the 289 seropositive cohort members. Every donor gave a peripheral blood sample, and the peripheral blood mononuclear cells from that sample were used for TCR beta sequencing. The Qiagen DNeasy Blood Extraction Kit was used to extract genomic DNA from the blood cell samples. This TCR was sampled from a man aged 40-49 years in good health and CMV-seropositive. The sequencing sample was made of PBMCs.

The CDR3 region has the sequence CAISETADYGYTF. The DNA sequence is given as TGTGCCATCAGTGAGACAGCGGACTATGGCTACACCTTC. The rearrangement joined TRBV10-3 to TRBJ1-2; the D gene remains uncertain. CDR1 ENHRY and CDR2 SYGVKD are derived from the germline V gene. Taken from cysteine to phenylalanine, the CDR3 has 13 residues. The DNA shown is the 39-base CDR3, in frame from base 1. Trimming costs V 2 bases and J 3 bases, and their ends lie 7 bases apart.